The sample holds one count of the clone carrying this T cell receptor (beta chain). Its cognate antigen is unknown. Here immunoSEQ multiplex PCR was the method, and the copy in TCRdb shows in-frame clones only, minus some. The sample includes 440,000 or so clones, 90% of them seen just once. This entry comes from a study of Ad26.COV2.S vaccination and SARS-CoV-2 variants. Whole-study results and caveats: Spike-specific TCR breadth in vaccine recipients exceeded that seen in placebo recipients.

The CDR3 contains 13 residues. Germline loops: CDR1 MNHEY, CDR2 SVGEGT. Trimming took 2 bases from V and 7 from J, leaving 12 bases between them. Treatment noted: 15 to 20 received Ad26.COV2.S at low or high dose, single or two shots; several received placebo; per-sample allocation not given. Day 63 following the first vaccine or placebo injection was when the samples were taken. This adult donor, from Boston, was 18-55 years old. The specimen comprised peripheral blood, sampled in a trial of Ad26.COV2.S vaccine versus placebo. The receptor's source is a person aged 18-65 years who received the Ad26.COV2.S COVID-19 vaccine or a placebo. V usage is TRBV6-2 or TRBV6-3 and J usage is TRBJ2-7; possible D gene TRBD2, 6 bases. The CDR3 DNA sequence: TGTGCCAGCAGTTACGGAGCAGGGAGGGAGCAGTACTTC. It yields the protein CASSYGAGREQYF.